This TCR beta chain was documented in a study of T-cell memory formation after mild COVID-19. The overall study: TCR clusters were largely donor specific.

This clonotype was detected only a few times. Its antigen remains unidentified. 5'RACE primed at constant segments yielded TCR alpha and TCR beta cDNA libraries bearing sample barcodes and UMIs. TCRdb redid the calling of the 5' RACE reads with MiXCR, one entry per CDR3 protein. This repertoire shows about 390,000 distinct CDR3 sequences, 16% found once; its top ten account for 20% to 25%. Points from the study as a whole: Among contracting clones, CD4+ were mainly CM/EM and CD8+ enriched in EMRA. A second wave expanding day 15 to 37 was CD4+-biased; contracting clones were balanced.

This clonotype was obtained from a man in his late teens or twenties who had mild COVID-19 (a few samples of this study predate the infection). Cell type and time point are not known. The sample comprised PBMCs or a T cell subset sorted from them (not recorded which).

CDR3 amino acids: CASSLVAGGPPDTQYF. CDR3 nucleotides: TGTGCCAGCAGCTTAGTTGCGGGGGGGCCGCCAGATACGCAGTATTTT. The chain is built from TRBV11-2 and TRBJ2-3; 9 bases are a match to TRBD2. The CDR3 loop spans 16 amino acids. With V trimmed by 1 base and J by 4 bases, 6 bases remained unmatched. Germline CDR1 is SGHAT and CDR2 is FQNNGV.